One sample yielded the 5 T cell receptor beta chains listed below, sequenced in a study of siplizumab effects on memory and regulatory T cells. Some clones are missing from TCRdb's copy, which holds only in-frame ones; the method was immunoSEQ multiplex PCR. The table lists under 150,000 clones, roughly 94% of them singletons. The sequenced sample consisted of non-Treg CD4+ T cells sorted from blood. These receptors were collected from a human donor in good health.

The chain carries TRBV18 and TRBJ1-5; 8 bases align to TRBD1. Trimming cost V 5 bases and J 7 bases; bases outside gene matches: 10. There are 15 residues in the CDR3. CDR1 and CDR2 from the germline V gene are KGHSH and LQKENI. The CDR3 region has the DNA TGTGCCAGCTCAAAAGGACAGGGAGAACGGCAGCCCCAGCATTTT. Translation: CASSKGQGERQPQHF.

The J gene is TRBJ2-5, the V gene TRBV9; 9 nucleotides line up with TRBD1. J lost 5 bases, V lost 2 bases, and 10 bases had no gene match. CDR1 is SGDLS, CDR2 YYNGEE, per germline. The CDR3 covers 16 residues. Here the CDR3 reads CASSVPGTGIGETQYF. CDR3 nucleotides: TGTGCCAGCAGCGTCCCCGGGACAGGGATAGGGGAGACCCAGTACTTC.

CDR3 in amino acids: CASRVADTNTEAFF. Written as DNA, the CDR3 is TGTGCCAGTAGGGTGGCAGACACGAACACTGAAGCTTTCTTT. The rearrangement uses TRBV19 and TRBJ1-1; D not certain. The V gene lost 6 bases and the J gene lost 1 base, with 12 bases spanning the gap. This CDR3 has 14 amino acids. Looked up from germline, CDR1 is LNHDA and CDR2 is SQIVND (reference sequence).

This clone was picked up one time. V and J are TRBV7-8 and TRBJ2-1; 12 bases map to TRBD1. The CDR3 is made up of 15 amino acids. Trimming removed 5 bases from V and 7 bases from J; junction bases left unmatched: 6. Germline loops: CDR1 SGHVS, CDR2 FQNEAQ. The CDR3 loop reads CASSLRDRGQNEQFF. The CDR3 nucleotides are TGTGCCAGCAGCCTCCGGGACAGGGGGCAGAATGAGCAGTTCTTC.

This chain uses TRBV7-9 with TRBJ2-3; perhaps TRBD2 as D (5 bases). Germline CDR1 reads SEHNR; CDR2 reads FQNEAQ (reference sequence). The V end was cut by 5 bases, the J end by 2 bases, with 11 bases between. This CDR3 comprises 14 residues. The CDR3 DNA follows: TGTGCCAGCAGCCAAACCCGGGACACAGATACGCAGTATTTT. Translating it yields CASSQTRDTDTQYF.